This T cell receptor (beta chain) was captured in a study of T cell changes during pregnancy in multiple sclerosis. V dropped 6 bases and J dropped 0; count of bases not matched to a gene: 12. CDR1 MNHEY and CDR2 SMNVEV come from the germline V gene (reference sequence). The CDR3 is 17 amino acids. TCRdb's table, derived via immunoSEQ multiplex PCR, lists solely in-frame clones and lacks some. The sample consists of about 80,000 clones, approximately 90% of them appearing once. The starting material was peripheral blood, obtained before pregnancy. This clonotype was sampled from a female donor with multiple sclerosis, enrolled in a pregnancy study. The chain carries TRBV27 and TRBJ1-1; 8 bases line up with TRBD1. The CDR3, as DNA: TGTGCCAGCAGACGCTACGGGACAGGCTCGATGAACACTGAAGCTTTCTTT. Its translation: CASRRYGTGSMNTEAFF.